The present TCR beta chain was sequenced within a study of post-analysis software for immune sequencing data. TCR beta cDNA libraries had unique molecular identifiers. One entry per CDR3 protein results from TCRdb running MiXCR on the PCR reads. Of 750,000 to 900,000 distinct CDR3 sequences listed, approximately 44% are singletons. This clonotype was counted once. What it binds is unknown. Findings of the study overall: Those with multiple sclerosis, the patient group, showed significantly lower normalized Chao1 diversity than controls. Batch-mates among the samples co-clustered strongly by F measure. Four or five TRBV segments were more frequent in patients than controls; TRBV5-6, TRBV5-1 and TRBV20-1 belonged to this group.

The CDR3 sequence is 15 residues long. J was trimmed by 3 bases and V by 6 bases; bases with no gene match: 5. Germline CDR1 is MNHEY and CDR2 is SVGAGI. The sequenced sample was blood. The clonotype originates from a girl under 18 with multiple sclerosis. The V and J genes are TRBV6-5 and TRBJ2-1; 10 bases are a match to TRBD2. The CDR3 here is CASRTAGGSYNEQFF. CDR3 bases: TGTGCCAGCAGAACAGCGGGAGGGAGCTACAATGAGCAGTTCTTC.